Shown below are 9 T cell receptor beta chains from a single sample sequenced in a study of T cell responses to AZD1222 COVID-19 vaccine. Repertoires were generated with immunoSEQ multiplex PCR, while TCRdb's copy carries only in-frame clones and drops some. The sample contains approximately 130,000 clones, 80% to 90% of which appear only once. The sequenced sample was peripheral blood, obtained 28 days after the second AZD1222 dose. Receptor source: an adult who received the AZD1222 COVID-19 vaccine.

The chain combines TRBV30 with TRBJ1-5; D gene ambiguous. The germline V gene has CDR1 GTSNPN and CDR2 SVGIG (reference sequence). V was cut by 1 base and J by 3 bases, with 13 bases left in between. There are 15 residues in the CDR3. CDR3 coding DNA: TGTGCCTGGAGTGAAGTAGGTACTACCAATCAGCCCCAGCATTTT. Amino acid sequence: CAWSEVGTTNQPQHF. The whole variable domain, remainder taken from reference TRBV30 and TRBJ1-5, is SQTIHQWPATLVQPVGSPLSLECTVEGTSNPNLYWYRQAAGRGLQLLFYSVGIGQISSEVPQNLSASRPQDRQFILSSKKLLLSDSGFYLCAWSEVGTTNQPQHFGDGTRLSIL.

The chain uses TRBV11-2 and TRBJ2-2; unclear D gene. CDR1 is SGHAT and CDR2 is FQNNGV in the germline V gene. Trimming cost V 1 base and J 8 bases, with 14 bases left between them. This CDR3 region has 15 residues. The CDR3: CASSLVFWDRGELFF. In DNA, the CDR3 is TGTGCCAGCAGCTTAGTTTTCTGGGATAGGGGGGAGCTGTTTTTT.

This chain uses TRBV18 with TRBJ1-4; no firm D call. This CDR3 is built from 15 residues. CDR1 and CDR2 from the germline V gene are KGHSH and LQKENI. Trimming took 0 bases from V and 4 from J, leaving 9 bases between them. The CDR3 bases are TGTGCCAGCTCACCACCGTCAGTATATAATGAAAAACTGTTTTTT. It translates to CASSPPSVYNEKLFF.

The chain combines TRBV5-1 with TRBJ2-3; 8 bases line up with TRBD1. This CDR3 spans 18 amino acids. The junction had 11 bases not matched to a gene; V was cut back by 1 base and J by 1 base. Per the germline V gene, CDR1 is SGHRS and CDR2 is YFSETQ. The CDR3 loop is CASSLSPAGTGRTDTQYF. The CDR3 region has the DNA TGCGCCAGCAGCTTGTCACCCGCCGGGACAGGCCGCACAGATACGCAGTATTTT.

The chain joins TRBV3-1 (or the pseudogene TRBV3-2) to TRBJ1-5, with D uncertain. This CDR3 comprises 12 residues. V lost 1 base to trimming and J lost 6 bases, with 4 bases between them. The germline gives CDR1 LGHDT, CDR2 YNNKEL (reference sequence). CDR3 protein: CASSQGGQPQHF. The CDR3 DNA is TGTGCCAGCAGCCAAGGGGGTCAGCCCCAGCATTTT.

V and J are TRBV30 and TRBJ1-2; 8 nucleotides agree with TRBD1. The CDR3 consists of 13 residues. Per germline, CDR1 GTSNPN and CDR2 SVGIG (reference sequence). This CDR3 is CAEAGQGDYGYTF. The CDR3 bases are TGTGCTGAGGCCGGACAGGGTGACTATGGCTACACCTTC.

The chain is built from TRBV6-2 or TRBV6-3 and TRBJ2-3; D unresolved. The CDR3 runs to 13 residues. Between the trimmed V and J ends, which lost 3 bases and 0 bases, there was a span of 4 bases. The germline V gene encodes CDR1 MNHEY and CDR2 SVGEGT. The CDR3, as DNA: TGTGCCAGCAGTTATACTAGCACAGATACGCAGTATTTT. It encodes CASSYTSTDTQYF.

V is TRBV2 and J is TRBJ1-5, with 8 positions matching TRBD1. Germline V lookup: CDR1 SNHLY, CDR2 FYNNEI. V was pared by 6 bases and J by 4 bases, with 11 bases of the junction left unmatched. CDR3 length: 16 residues. The CDR3, as DNA: TGTGCCAGCAGCCCGGGCCAGGGGGCGAGAAATCAGCCCCAGCATTTT. It is translated as CASSPGQGARNQPQHF.

The chain recombines TRBV6-5 with TRBJ2-7; a possible D gene is TRBD1 (5 bases). CDR3 length equals 14 residues. Trimming removed 5 bases from V and 0 bases from J, with 11 bases in between. Looked up from germline, CDR1 is MNHEY and CDR2 is SVGAGI. The CDR3 region is CASSPSGFSYEQYF. The DNA for the CDR3 is TGTGCCAGCAGTCCTTCAGGGTTCTCCTACGAGCAGTACTTC.